This T cell receptor (beta chain) was sequenced for a study of blood T cell repertoires in COVID-19. Study-wide background: The origin of the acute and convalescent COVID-19 samples was the United States, Italy and Spain. PBMCs, B-cell-depleted T cells, or T cells provided the cDNA or gDNA that made up the material.

CDR1 SGHNT and CDR2 YYREEE come from the germline V gene (reference sequence). CDR3 length: 14 residues. Losses at the gene ends were 4 bases for V and 2 bases for J; bases not matched to a gene: 4. Per the authors' pipeline: Reference gene primer amplification in the assay estimated nucleated cell counts. Profiling relied on immunoSEQ multiplex PCR, and the TCRdb table lists in-frame clones only, not all of them. The V and J calls and the clone size are those of that table, but D and trimming were determined from the DNA. The repertoire holds some 250,000 clones, approximately 85% seen once, with 0.7% to 0.85% in the top ten.

The sequence came from a woman in her 30s with acute or convalescent COVID-19. Sequencing was carried out using peripheral blood. V is TRBV5-4 and J is TRBJ2-5, with 8 bases fitting TRBD1. CDR3 DNA sequence: TGTGCCAGCAGCACGGACAGGGTACAAGAGACCCAGTACTTC. It translates to CASSTDRVQETQYF.